This entry lists 15 T cell receptor beta chains sequenced from one sample in a study of CD8 T cells in Susac syndrome. It was with random hexamers that roughly 0.45 to 1 ug RNA was reverse transcribed. TCRdb passed the immunoSEQ multiplex PCR reads through MiXCR, listing each CDR3 protein once. The sample shows 120,000 to 150,000 distinct CDR3 sequences, approximately 93% of them seen only once. The specimen sequenced was CD8+ T cells from PBMCs. These receptors were collected from a human donor in good health.

The V and J genes are TRBV28 and TRBJ2-4; D is unclear. Germline-derived CDR1 and CDR2 are MDHEN and SYDVKM. Between the trimmed V and J ends, which lost 3 bases and 9 bases, there was a span of 12 bases. The CDR3 loop spans 13 amino acids. The CDR3 spells CASSFSPVGIQYF. The CDR3 DNA is TGTGCCAGCAGTTTCAGTCCCGTGGGCATTCAGTACTTC.

In DNA form, the CDR3 reads TGTGCCAGCAGCCAACTGGGGGATGGCTACACCTTC. Protein product: CASSQLGDGYTF. The rearrangement joins TRBV4-2 to TRBJ1-2; D may be TRBD1 (5 bases). The length of the CDR3 is 12 residues. Germline V CDR1 and CDR2: LGHNA, YNFKEQ. Trimming cost V 2 bases and J 6 bases, with 7 bases left between them.

This chain connects TRBV29-1 to TRBJ2-1, with D possibly TRBD1 on 6 matching bases. CDR1 and CDR2 (germline): SQVTM, ANQGSEA. Trimming stripped 7 bases from V and 8 bases from J, with 21 bases between. The CDR3 has 14 amino acids. The CDR3 sequence is CSGAPATGPDEQFF. CDR3 DNA sequence: TGCAGCGGTGCACCCGCGACAGGCCCCGATGAGCAGTTCTTC.

The V call is TRBV30, the J call TRBJ2-1; 10 bases are shared with TRBD2. The V segment lost 4 bases and the J segment 8 bases; nucleotides outside the gene matches: 8. The CDR3 has 14 residues. CDR1 is GTSNPN, CDR2 SVGIG, per germline (reference sequence). The CDR3 sequence: CAWISGRSVDEQFF. The CDR3 DNA reads as TGTGCCTGGATTAGCGGGAGGAGTGTCGATGAGCAGTTCTTC.

The V gene is TRBV29-1, the J gene TRBJ2-1; a possible D gene is TRBD2 (5 bases). V lost 4 bases and J 7 bases, leaving 5 bases between the germline ends. CDR3 length: 10 residues. Per germline, CDR1 SQVTM and CDR2 ANQGSEA. DNA of the CDR3: TGCAGCGTTGCGGGGAATGAGCAGTTCTTC. Translation gives CSVAGNEQFF.

The chain has TRBV5-4 and TRBJ2-3, with 11 bases aligning to TRBD2. The V and J ends lost 4 bases and 5 bases, in that order; junction bases with no gene match: 6. Germline values: CDR1 SGHNT, CDR2 YYREEE (reference sequence). This CDR3 region has 15 residues. CDR3 in amino acids: CASSVSGRGEDTQYF. The CDR3 nucleotides read TGTGCCAGCAGCGTTAGCGGGAGGGGTGAAGATACGCAGTATTTT.

The CDR3 reads CASSFTGANTEAFF. In DNA, the CDR3 is TGTGCCAGCAGTTTTACAGGGGCGAACACTGAAGCTTTCTTT. The chain links TRBV27 to TRBJ1-1, with 7 positions matching TRBD1. This CDR3 spans 14 amino acids. Germline V gives CDR1 MNHEY, CDR2 SMNVEV (reference sequence). The junction had 2 bases not matched to a gene; V was cut back by 3 bases and J by 1 base.

This chain connects TRBV15 to TRBJ2-3; perhaps TRBD1 as D (6 bases). CDR3 length equals 17 residues. The germline CDR1 and CDR2 sequences are LNHNV and YYDKDF (reference sequence). The germline V and J ends were trimmed by 0 bases and 2 bases, with 15 bases remaining between them. The CDR3 reads CATSRDTGTSITDTQYF. The CDR3 region has the DNA TGTGCCACCAGCAGAGATACCGGGACAAGTATCACAGATACGCAGTATTTT.

Of note for this clonotype: Lacking the conserved final phenylalanine or tryptophan, this CDR3 likely reflects a read error. V and J are TRBV27 and TRBJ2-1; tentatively, D is TRBD2 (6 bases). Trimming removed 5 bases at V and 4 bases at J, with 15 bases between. The CDR3 sequence is 15 residues long. CDR1 MNHEY and CDR2 SMNVEV come from the germline V gene (reference sequence). The CDR3, as DNA: TGTGCCAGCAGTCTGACTAGTCCCTCATACAATGAGCAGTTCTCC. It encodes CASSLTSPSYNEQFS.

J is TRBJ2-1 and V is TRBV20-1; a weak D match, TRBD2 (5 bases). Trimming pared 3 bases from V and 4 bases from J, leaving 7 bases between. Germline V gene data show CDR1 as DFQATT and CDR2 as SNEGSKA (reference sequence). The CDR3 is 12 amino acids. Here the CDR3 DNA reads TGCAGTGCTAGTAAGCGGTACAATGAGCAGTTCTTC. It yields the protein CSASKRYNEQFF.

This chain connects TRBV7-9 to TRBJ1-5, with D possibly matching TRBD1 (6 bases). The CDR3 loop spans 12 amino acids. V lost 10 bases, J lost 5 bases, and 12 bases lay in between. Germline V gene sequence: CDR1 SEHNR, CDR2 FQNEAQ (reference sequence). CDR3 in amino acids: CATGEFDQPQHF. The CDR3 DNA follows: TGTGCCACAGGGGAGTTTGATCAGCCCCAGCATTTT.

The chain employs TRBV29-1 and TRBJ1-2, with TRBD1 as a possible D gene (5 bases). CDR1 and CDR2 from the germline V gene are SQVTM and ANQGSEA. The CDR3 runs 11 residues. The V and J ends lost 6 bases and 6 bases respectively, with 11 bases between them. The CDR3 nucleotides read TGCAGCGTCCTCGGGGGGGATGGCTACACCTTC. Its translation: CSVLGGDGYTF.

The chain combines TRBV20-1 with TRBJ2-7; 8 bases fit TRBD2. V was pared by 7 bases and J by 5 bases, with 16 bases of the junction left unmatched. This CDR3 has 15 residues. Germline V lookup: CDR1 DFQATT, CDR2 SNEGSKA (reference sequence). The CDR3 sequence is CSVPGYGRAADEQYF. The DNA of the CDR3 is TGCAGTGTCCCCGGGTACGGGAGGGCCGCTGACGAGCAGTACTTC.

The chain is built from TRBV5-1 and TRBJ2-1; weak D call: TRBD1 (7 bases). Germline values: CDR1 SGHRS, CDR2 YFSETQ. Trimming removed 3 bases at V and 11 bases at J, with 12 bases between. The CDR3 runs 12 residues. CDR3 sequence reads: CASSSGGRKQFF. DNA for the CDR3: TGCGCCAGCAGCTCAGGGGGGAGAAAGCAGTTCTTC.

The V gene is TRBV25-1, the J gene TRBJ1-1; no reliable D call. The CDR3 spans 12 residues. Per germline, CDR1 MGHDK and CDR2 SYGVNS. DNA of the CDR3: TGTGTTACTCTTGGGTGGGAACAAGAAGCTTTCTTT. Protein product: CVTLGWEQEAFF.